Listed below are T cell receptor beta chains from one sample, sequenced in a study of control samples from healthy donors and cancer patients. The data were produced by immunoSEQ multiplex PCR, yet TCRdb's version contains in-frame clones alone and is incomplete. The sample carries 85,000 to 90,000 clones, more than 70% recorded once. Sequencing was performed on blood. Receptor source: a woman aged 40 to 50 in good health. The CDR3 runs from the conserved cysteine through the conserved F or W. Each record gives: clone size, D gene, J gene, V gene, CDR3 protein, CDR3 DNA. D genes are given only for firm matches. Clone size is given for some rows only: seen once, a few or many times, or a class if the clone is expanded.

size: .; D: .; J: TRBJ2-5; V: TRBV7-7; CDR3: CASSPGEPRRQQTQYF; DNA: TGTGCCAGCAGCCCAGGCGAACCGCGGAGGCAACAGACCCAGTACTTC
size: .; D: .; J: TRBJ2-1; V: TRBV9; CDR3: CASSAEQGYEQFF; DNA: TGTGCCAGCAGCGCGGAACAGGGCTATGAGCAGTTCTTC
size: .; D: .; J: TRBJ1-4; V: TRBV30; CDR3: CAWSVLGDNEKLFF; DNA: TGTGCCTGGAGTGTACTTGGGGACAATGAAAAACTGTTTTTT
size: once; D: TRBD2; J: TRBJ2-5; V: TRBV6-2/TRBV6-3; CDR3: CASSYGWGGGQETQYF; DNA: TGTGCCAGCAGTTACGGCTGGGGGGGAGGTCAAGAGACCCAGTACTTC
size: .; D: TRBD1; J: TRBJ2-7; V: TRBV4-1; CDR3: CASSPQQGDPYEQYF; DNA: TGCGCCAGCAGCCCCCAACAGGGGGACCCCTACGAGCAGTACTTC
size: .; D: TRBD2; J: TRBJ2-3; V: TRBV4-1; CDR3: CASSQERGASGVTTDTQYF; DNA: TGCGCCAGCAGCCAAGAAAGAGGGGCTAGCGGGGTTACCACAGATACGCAGTATTTT
size: .; D: .; J: TRBJ1-6; V: TRBV27; CDR3: CASSWSSSYNSPLHF; DNA: TGTGCCAGCAGTTGGTCTAGCTCCTATAATTCACCCCTCCACTTT
size: .; D: .; J: TRBJ1-5; V: TRBV12-3/TRBV12-4; CDR3: CASSLGPQPQHF; DNA: TGTGCCAGCAGTTTGGGGCCTCAGCCCCAGCATTTT
size: few; D: TRBD1; J: TRBJ2-3; V: TRBV6-5; CDR3: CASSLRDRVTDTQYF; DNA: TGTGCCAGCAGCCTCCGGGACAGGGTTACAGATACGCAGTATTTT
size: .; D: .; J: TRBJ1-2; V: TRBV6-2/TRBV6-3; CDR3: CASSYSGEHGYTF; DNA: TGTGCCAGCAGTTACAGCGGGGAGCATGGCTACACCTTC
size: .; D: .; J: TRBJ1-1; V: TRBV19; CDR3: CASSIYGNTEAFF; DNA: TGTGCCAGTAGTATATATGGAAACACTGAAGCTTTCTTT
size: .; D: .; J: TRBJ1-6; V: TRBV3-1/TRBV3-2; CDR3: CASSRAFSYNSPLHF; DNA: TGTGCCAGCAGTAGAGCGTTCTCCTATAATTCACCCCTCCACTTT
size: .; D: .; J: TRBJ2-1; V: TRBV7-8; CDR3: CASRLPAGNEQFF; DNA: TGTGCCAGCAGACTACCCGCAGGCAATGAGCAGTTCTTC
size: .; D: .; J: TRBJ1-2; V: TRBV30; CDR3: CALFSGLRYYGYTF; DNA: TGTGCCTTGTTCTCCGGGCTTCGGTATTATGGCTACACCTTC
size: .; D: .; J: TRBJ1-1; V: TRBV9; CDR3: CASSARGGGTEAFF; DNA: TGTGCCAGCAGCGCACGGGGGGGAGGCACTGAAGCTTTCTTT
size: .; D: .; J: TRBJ1-1; V: TRBV5-4; CDR3: CASSAGGGLNTEAFF; DNA: TGTGCCAGCAGCGCGGGCGGGGGCTTGAACACTGAAGCTTTCTTT
size: once; D: TRBD1; J: TRBJ2-2; V: TRBV6-2/TRBV6-3; CDR3: CASSYGTGARTGELFF; DNA: TGTGCCAGCAGTTACGGGACAGGGGCTCGGACCGGGGAGCTGTTTTTT
size: .; D: .; J: TRBJ2-5; V: TRBV11-3; CDR3: CASGRLGIQETQYF; DNA: TGTGCCAGCGGACGTTTAGGGATACAAGAGACCCAGTACTTC
size: .; D: .; J: TRBJ2-5; V: TRBV6-2/TRBV6-3; CDR3: CASSYRAQVKETQYF; DNA: TGTGCCAGCAGTTACCGAGCACAGGTGAAAGAGACCCAGTACTTC
size: few; D: TRBD1; J: TRBJ1-5; V: TRBV7-2; CDR3: CASSPLDRELQPQHF; DNA: TGTGCCAGCAGCCCCCTAGACAGGGAGCTCCAGCCCCAGCATTTT
size: .; D: .; J: TRBJ1-5; V: TRBV30; CDR3: CAWNSGLRGPQHF; DNA: TGTGCCTGGAATAGTGGCCTAAGGGGGCCCCAGCATTTT
size: .; D: .; J: TRBJ2-2; V: TRBV11-3; CDR3: CASSLADITGELFF; DNA: TGTGCCAGCAGCTTAGCGGATATCACCGGGGAGCTGTTTTTT
size: .; D: .; J: TRBJ2-1; V: TRBV6-6; CDR3: CASSPPGPRDNEQFF; DNA: TGTGCCAGCAGCCCCCCCGGCCCCAGGGACAATGAGCAGTTCTTC
size: once; D: .; J: TRBJ2-1; V: TRBV6-2/TRBV6-3; CDR3: CASSLTRTPYNEQFF; DNA: TGTGCCAGCAGTCTGACCCGAACCCCCTACAATGAGCAGTTCTTC
size: few; D: .; J: TRBJ1-2; V: TRBV7-2; CDR3: CASSEYRVDGYTF; DNA: TGTGCCAGCAGCGAATACAGGGTCGATGGCTACACCTTC
size: .; D: .; J: TRBJ1-2; V: TRBV5-1; CDR3: CASSYSTGTNYGYTF; DNA: TGCGCCAGCAGTTATTCGACAGGAACTAACTATGGCTACACCTTC
size: .; D: .; J: TRBJ1-3; V: TRBV7-9; CDR3: CASSYSGNTIYF; DNA: TGTGCCAGCAGTTACTCTGGAAACACCATATATTTT
size: .; D: TRBD2; J: TRBJ2-3; V: TRBV7-3; CDR3: CASSSNPGGGTDTQYF; DNA: TGTGCCAGCAGCTCCAATCCGGGAGGAGGGACAGATACGCAGTATTTT
size: .; D: TRBD2; J: TRBJ2-3; V: TRBV19; CDR3: CASSKRGGRTDTQYF; DNA: TGTGCCAGTAGTAAGCGGGGGGGGCGCACAGATACGCAGTATTTT
size: .; D: .; J: TRBJ2-5; V: TRBV9; CDR3: CASSVAVGASETQYF; DNA: TGTGCCAGCAGCGTAGCCGTGGGGGCCTCAGAGACCCAGTACTTC
size: .; D: .; J: TRBJ1-1; V: TRBV7-9; CDR3: CASRPPFRGGTEAFF; DNA: TGTGCCAGCAGGCCACCTTTTCGCGGCGGCACTGAAGCTTTCTTT
size: once; D: .; J: TRBJ2-5; V: TRBV7-9; CDR3: CASSFWTLQETQYF; DNA: TGTGCCAGCAGCTTCTGGACACTACAAGAGACCCAGTACTTC
size: few; D: TRBD2; J: TRBJ2-2; V: TRBV6-6; CDR3: CASTRTPPAGGGTGELFF; DNA: TGTGCCAGCACTCGCACACCCCCAGCGGGGGGGGGCACCGGGGAGCTGTTTTTT
size: .; D: TRBD1; J: TRBJ1-1; V: TRBV13; CDR3: CASSLGTGVTEAFF; DNA: TGTGCCAGCAGCTTAGGGACAGGGGTTACTGAAGCTTTCTTT
size: .; D: .; J: TRBJ2-7; V: TRBV11-3; CDR3: CASSLTGLTRSEQYF; DNA: TGTGCCAGCAGCTTAACAGGACTAACGAGGTCCGAGCAGTACTTC
size: once; D: .; J: TRBJ1-2; V: TRBV30; CDR3: CAWSRAYPNYGYTF; DNA: TGTGCCTGGAGCCGGGCCTACCCTAACTATGGCTACACCTTC
size: .; D: .; J: TRBJ1-3; V: TRBV7-2; CDR3: CASSRNSGNTIYF; DNA: TGTGCCAGCAGCCGCAACTCTGGAAACACCATATATTTT
size: many; D: TRBD1; J: TRBJ1-1; V: TRBV9; CDR3: CASSPSGTGEAFF; DNA: TGTGCCAGCAGCCCCTCCGGGACAGGGGAAGCTTTCTTT
size: .; D: .; J: TRBJ2-2; V: TRBV18; CDR3: CASSPSGGRTGELFF; DNA: TGTGCCAGCTCCCCCAGTGGAGGGCGGACCGGGGAGCTGTTTTTT
size: .; D: .; J: TRBJ1-3; V: TRBV7-9; CDR3: CASSLVGGMGNTIYF; DNA: TGTGCCAGCAGCTTGGTGGGGGGAATGGGAAACACCATATATTTT
size: .; D: .; J: TRBJ2-1; V: TRBV4-3; CDR3: CASSRHVGYYNEQFF; DNA: TGCGCCAGCAGCCGCCATGTGGGGTACTACAATGAGCAGTTCTTC
size: .; D: .; J: TRBJ1-1; V: TRBV3-1/TRBV3-2; CDR3: CASSSLSGESMNTEAFF; DNA: TGTGCCAGCAGTAGCCTTTCAGGGGAGTCCATGAACACTGAAGCTTTCTTT
size: .; D: TRBD1; J: TRBJ1-6; V: TRBV30; CDR3: CAWSPRRTGTALHF; DNA: TGTGCCTGGAGCCCAAGACGGACAGGGACGGCCCTCCACTTT
size: .; D: TRBD2; J: TRBJ2-3; V: TRBV10-1; CDR3: CASSELAASTDTQYF; DNA: TGCGCCAGCAGTGAACTAGCGGCTAGCACAGATACGCAGTATTTT
size: .; D: .; J: TRBJ2-7; V: TRBV9; CDR3: CASSVTPSSYEQYF; DNA: TGTGCCAGCAGCGTAACCCCGAGCTCCTACGAGCAGTACTTC
size: .; D: TRBD2; J: TRBJ2-6; V: TRBV2; CDR3: CASSYGLADSGANVLTF; DNA: TGTGCCAGCAGTTATGGACTAGCGGACTCTGGGGCCAACGTCCTGACTTTC
size: .; D: TRBD1; J: TRBJ1-3; V: TRBV2; CDR3: CASSEARGGERNTIYF; DNA: TGTGCCAGCAGTGAAGCCAGAGGGGGCGAGAGAAACACCATATATTTT
size: .; D: TRBD2; J: TRBJ2-1; V: TRBV19; CDR3: CASRPRLAGVVTEQFF; DNA: TGTGCCAGTCGCCCCCGGCTAGCGGGGGTAGTTACGGAGCAGTTCTTC
size: .; D: .; J: TRBJ1-2; V: TRBV18; CDR3: CASSPLAARGSGRGYTF; DNA: TGTGCCAGCTCACCACTCGCGGCAAGGGGATCTGGGCGTGGCTACACCTTC